The sequence of this TCR beta chain was determined in a study of blood T cell repertoires in COVID-19. The overall study: Italy, Spain and the United States were the sources of the convalescent and acute COVID-19 samples. T cells, B-cell-depleted T cells, or PBMCs supplied cDNA or gDNA.

V shed 2 bases and J 8 bases; nucleotides not matched to a gene: 13. Germline V gives CDR1 SGDLS, CDR2 YYNGEE. The CDR3 extends over 16 amino acids. Original processing methods: Estimation of nucleated cell counts was performed using reference gene primer amplification. Profiled with immunoSEQ multiplex PCR; TCRdb holds only in-frame clones, not every one. That table gives V, J and clone size, and the DNA gave D and trimming. The repertoire consists of about 70,000 clones, with about 80% occurring once and the leading ten covering approximately 7%. This clone showed up just a few times. Followed over time, Seattle patients had been enrolled while infection was active.

The specimen sequenced was peripheral blood. The rearrangement links TRBV9 to TRBJ2-1; 7 positions match TRBD2. This clonotype was sampled from a man between 25 and 39 years old with COVID-19, enrolled during active disease. CDR3 region: CASSVSRTSVRDEQFF. DNA of the CDR3: TGTGCCAGCAGCGTTTCCAGGACTAGTGTCAGGGATGAGCAGTTCTTC.